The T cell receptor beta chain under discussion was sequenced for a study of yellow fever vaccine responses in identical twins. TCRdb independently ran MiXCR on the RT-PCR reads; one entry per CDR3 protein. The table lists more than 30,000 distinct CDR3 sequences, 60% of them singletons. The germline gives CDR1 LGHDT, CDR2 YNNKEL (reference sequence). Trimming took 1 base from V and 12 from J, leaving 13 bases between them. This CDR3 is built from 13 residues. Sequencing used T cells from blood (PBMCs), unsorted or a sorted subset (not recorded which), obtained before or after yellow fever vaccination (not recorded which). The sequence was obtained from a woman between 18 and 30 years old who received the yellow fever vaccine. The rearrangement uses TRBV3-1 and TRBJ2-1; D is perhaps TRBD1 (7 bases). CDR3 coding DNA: TGTGCCAGCAGCCAAGTGGAGGGGGCTCGGCAGTTCTTC. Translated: CASSQVEGARQFF.